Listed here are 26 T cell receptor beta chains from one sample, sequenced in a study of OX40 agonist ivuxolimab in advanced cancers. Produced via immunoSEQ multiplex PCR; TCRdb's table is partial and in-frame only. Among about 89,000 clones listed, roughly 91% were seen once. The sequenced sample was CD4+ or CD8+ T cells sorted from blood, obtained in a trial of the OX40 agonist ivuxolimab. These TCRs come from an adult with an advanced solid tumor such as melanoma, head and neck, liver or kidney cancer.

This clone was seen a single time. The CDR3 reads CASSSTPLGSTDTQYF. The CDR3 DNA follows: TGTGCCAGCAGCTCAACGCCTCTGGGGAGCACAGATACGCAGTATTTT. The chain uses TRBV7-6 and TRBJ2-3; no firm D call. Per the germline V gene, CDR1 is SGHVS and CDR2 is FNYEAQ. The CDR3 is 16 amino acids. V was cut by 4 bases and J by 0 bases, with 14 bases left in between.

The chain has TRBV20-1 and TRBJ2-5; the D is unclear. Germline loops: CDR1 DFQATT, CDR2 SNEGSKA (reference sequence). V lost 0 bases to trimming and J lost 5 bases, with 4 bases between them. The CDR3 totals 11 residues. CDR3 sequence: CSARDRETQYF. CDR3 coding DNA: TGCAGTGCTAGAGATCGGGAGACCCAGTACTTC.

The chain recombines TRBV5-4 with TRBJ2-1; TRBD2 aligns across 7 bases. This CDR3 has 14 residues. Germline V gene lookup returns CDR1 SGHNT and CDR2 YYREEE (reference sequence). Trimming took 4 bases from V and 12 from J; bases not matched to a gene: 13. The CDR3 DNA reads TGTGCCAGCAGCAACAAGACTAGCCCAGTAGTGCAGTTCTTC. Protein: CASSNKTSPVVQFF.

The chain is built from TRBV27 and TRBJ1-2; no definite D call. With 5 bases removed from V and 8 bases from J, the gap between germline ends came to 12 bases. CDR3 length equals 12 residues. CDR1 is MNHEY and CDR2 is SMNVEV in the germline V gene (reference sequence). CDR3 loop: CASSTTGWGYTF. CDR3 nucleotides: TGTGCCAGCAGTACTACCGGCTGGGGCTACACCTTC.

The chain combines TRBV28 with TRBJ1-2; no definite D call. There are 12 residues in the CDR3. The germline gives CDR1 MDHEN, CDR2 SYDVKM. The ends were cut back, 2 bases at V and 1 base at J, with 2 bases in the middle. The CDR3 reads CASSLSNYGYTF. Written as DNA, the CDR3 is TGTGCCAGCAGTTTAAGTAACTATGGCTACACCTTC.

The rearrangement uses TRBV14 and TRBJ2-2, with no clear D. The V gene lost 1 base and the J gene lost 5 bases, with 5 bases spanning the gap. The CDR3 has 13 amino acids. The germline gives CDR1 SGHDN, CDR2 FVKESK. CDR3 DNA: TGTGCCAGCAGCCAAGTGGCTACCGGGGAGCTGTTTTTT. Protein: CASSQVATGELFF.

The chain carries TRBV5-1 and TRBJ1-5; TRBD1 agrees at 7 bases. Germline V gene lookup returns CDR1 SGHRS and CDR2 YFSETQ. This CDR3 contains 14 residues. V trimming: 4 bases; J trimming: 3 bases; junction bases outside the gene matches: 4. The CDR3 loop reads CASSLGQNNQPQHF. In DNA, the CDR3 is TGCGCCAGCAGCCTGGGACAGAACAATCAGCCCCAGCATTTT.

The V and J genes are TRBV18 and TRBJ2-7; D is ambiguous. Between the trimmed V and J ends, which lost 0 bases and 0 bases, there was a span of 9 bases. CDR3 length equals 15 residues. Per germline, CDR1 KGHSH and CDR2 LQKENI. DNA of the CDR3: TGTGCCAGCTCACCACCGGCCCCAAGCTCCTACGAGCAGTACTTC. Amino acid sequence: CASSPPAPSSYEQYF.

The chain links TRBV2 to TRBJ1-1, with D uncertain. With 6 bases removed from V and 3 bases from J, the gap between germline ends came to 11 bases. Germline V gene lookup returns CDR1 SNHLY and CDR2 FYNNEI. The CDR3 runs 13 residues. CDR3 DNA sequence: TGTGCCAGCAGCGCTGCCCCGCACACTGAAGCTTTCTTT. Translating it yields CASSAAPHTEAFF.

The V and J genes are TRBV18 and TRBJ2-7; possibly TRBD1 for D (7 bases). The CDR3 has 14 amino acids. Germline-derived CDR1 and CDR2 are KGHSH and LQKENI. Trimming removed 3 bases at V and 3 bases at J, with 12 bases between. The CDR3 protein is CASSPAGGLYEQYF. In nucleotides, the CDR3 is TGTGCCAGCTCACCGGCAGGGGGGCTCTACGAGCAGTACTTC.

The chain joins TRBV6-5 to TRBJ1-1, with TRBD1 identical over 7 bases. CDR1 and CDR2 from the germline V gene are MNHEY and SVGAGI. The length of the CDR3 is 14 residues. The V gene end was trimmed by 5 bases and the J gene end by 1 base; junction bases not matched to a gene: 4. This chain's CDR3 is CASSPDRWNTEAFF. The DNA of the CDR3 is TGTGCCAGCAGTCCGGACAGGTGGAACACTGAAGCTTTCTTT.

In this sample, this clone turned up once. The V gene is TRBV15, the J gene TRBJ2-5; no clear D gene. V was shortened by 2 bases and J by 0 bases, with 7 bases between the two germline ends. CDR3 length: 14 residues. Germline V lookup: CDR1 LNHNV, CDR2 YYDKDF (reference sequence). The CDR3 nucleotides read TGTGCCACCAGCAGAACTTTAAACCAAGAGACCCAGTACTTC. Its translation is CATSRTLNQETQYF.

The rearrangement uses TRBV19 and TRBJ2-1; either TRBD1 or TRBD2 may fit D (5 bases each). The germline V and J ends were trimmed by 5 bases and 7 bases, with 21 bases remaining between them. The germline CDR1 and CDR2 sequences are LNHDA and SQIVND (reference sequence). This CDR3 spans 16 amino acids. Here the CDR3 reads CASSDPGTSPSNEQFF. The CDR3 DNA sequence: TGTGCCAGTAGTGATCCCGGGACCTCCCCCTCTAATGAGCAGTTCTTC.

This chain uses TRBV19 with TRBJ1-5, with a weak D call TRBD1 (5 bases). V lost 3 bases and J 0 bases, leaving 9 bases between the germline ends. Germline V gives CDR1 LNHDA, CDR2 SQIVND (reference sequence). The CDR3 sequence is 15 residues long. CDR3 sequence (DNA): TGTGCCAGTAGTATCGGGGGGGTTAGCAATCAGCCCCAGCATTTT. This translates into CASSIGGVSNQPQHF.

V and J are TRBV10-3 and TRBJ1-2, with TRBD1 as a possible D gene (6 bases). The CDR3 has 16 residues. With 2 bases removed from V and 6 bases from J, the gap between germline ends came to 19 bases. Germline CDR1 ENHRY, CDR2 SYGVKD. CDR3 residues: CAISEPDRPRGDGYTF. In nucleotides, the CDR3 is TGTGCCATCAGTGAGCCTGATCGTCCCAGGGGAGATGGCTACACCTTC.

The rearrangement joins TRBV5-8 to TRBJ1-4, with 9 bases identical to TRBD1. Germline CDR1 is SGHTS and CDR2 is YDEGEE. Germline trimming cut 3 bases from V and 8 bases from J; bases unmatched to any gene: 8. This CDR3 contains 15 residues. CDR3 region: CASSSRQGDGEKLFF. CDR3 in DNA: TGTGCCAGCAGCTCAAGACAGGGGGACGGGGAAAAACTGTTTTTT.

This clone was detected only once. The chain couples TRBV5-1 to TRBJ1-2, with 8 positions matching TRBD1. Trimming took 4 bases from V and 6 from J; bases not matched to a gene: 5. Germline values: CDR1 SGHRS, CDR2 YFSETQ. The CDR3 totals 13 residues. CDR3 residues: CASSHGTGDGYTF. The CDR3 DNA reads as TGCGCCAGCAGCCACGGGACAGGTGATGGCTACACCTTC.

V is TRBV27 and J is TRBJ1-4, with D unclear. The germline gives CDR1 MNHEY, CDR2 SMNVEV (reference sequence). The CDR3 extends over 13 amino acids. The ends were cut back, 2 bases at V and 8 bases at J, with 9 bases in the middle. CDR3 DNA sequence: TGTGCCAGCAGTTTAAGGTCGGGGGAAAAACTGTTTTTT. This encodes CASSLRSGEKLFF.

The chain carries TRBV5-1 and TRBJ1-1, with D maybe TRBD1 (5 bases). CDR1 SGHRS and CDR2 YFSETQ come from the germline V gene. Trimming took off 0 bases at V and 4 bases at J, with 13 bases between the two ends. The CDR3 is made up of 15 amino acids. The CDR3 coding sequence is TGCGCCAGCAGCTTGGCAAGGGGTGGCGGCACTGAAGCTTTCTTT. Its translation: CASSLARGGGTEAFF.

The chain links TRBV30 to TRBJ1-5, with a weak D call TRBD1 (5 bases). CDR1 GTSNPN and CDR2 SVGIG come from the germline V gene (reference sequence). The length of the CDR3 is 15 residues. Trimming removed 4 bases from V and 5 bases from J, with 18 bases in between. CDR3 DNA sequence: TGTGCCTGGAAGCCCCTGGGGCAGCCAGATCAGCCCCAGCATTTT. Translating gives CAWKPLGQPDQPQHF.

The CDR3 DNA is TGTGCCAGCAGCTTAGCCGGGGGGCCTGGCGGGGAGCTGTTTTTT. This sequence encodes CASSLAGGPGGELFF. The V gene is TRBV7-9, the J gene TRBJ2-2; TRBD2 might be the D (7 bases). CDR3 length: 15 residues. The germline gives CDR1 SEHNR, CDR2 FQNEAQ (reference sequence). Trimming left V 0 bases short and J 7 bases short, with 12 bases between. The whole variable domain, filled in from reference TRBV7-9 and TRBJ2-2, reads DTGVSQNPRHKITKRGQNVTFRCDPISEHNRLYWYRQTLGQGPEFLTYFQNEAQLEKSRLLSDRFSAERPKGSFSTLEIQRTEQGDSAMYLCASSLAGGPGGELFFGEGSRLTVL.

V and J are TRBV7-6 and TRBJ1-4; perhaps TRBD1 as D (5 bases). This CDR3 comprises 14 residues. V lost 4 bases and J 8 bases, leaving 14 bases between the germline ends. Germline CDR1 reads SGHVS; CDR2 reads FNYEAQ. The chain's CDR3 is CASSWTLQAEKLFF. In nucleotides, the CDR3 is TGTGCCAGCAGCTGGACACTCCAGGCGGAAAAACTGTTTTTT.

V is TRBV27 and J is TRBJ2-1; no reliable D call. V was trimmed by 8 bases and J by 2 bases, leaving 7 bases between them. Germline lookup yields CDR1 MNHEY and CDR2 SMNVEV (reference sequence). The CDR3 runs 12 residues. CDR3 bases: TGTGCCAGCCTTTCGACCTACAATGAGCAGTTCTTC. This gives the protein CASLSTYNEQFF.

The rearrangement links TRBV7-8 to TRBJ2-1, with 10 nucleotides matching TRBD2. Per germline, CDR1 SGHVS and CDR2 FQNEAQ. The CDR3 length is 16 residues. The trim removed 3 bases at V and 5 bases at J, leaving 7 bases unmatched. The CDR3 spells CASSFRLAGLDNEQFF. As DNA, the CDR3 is TGTGCCAGCAGCTTCCGACTAGCGGGTTTAGACAATGAGCAGTTCTTC.

CDR3 nucleotide sequence: TGTGCCAGCAGCCGAGGGACTCTCTCCTACGAGCAGTACTTC. Protein sequence: CASSRGTLSYEQYF. The chain carries TRBV7-9 and TRBJ2-7; D possibly corresponds to TRBD2 (6 bases). The germline V and J ends were trimmed by 5 bases and 0 bases, with 11 bases remaining between them. From germline, CDR1 is SEHNR and CDR2 FQNEAQ (reference sequence). This CDR3 comprises 14 residues.

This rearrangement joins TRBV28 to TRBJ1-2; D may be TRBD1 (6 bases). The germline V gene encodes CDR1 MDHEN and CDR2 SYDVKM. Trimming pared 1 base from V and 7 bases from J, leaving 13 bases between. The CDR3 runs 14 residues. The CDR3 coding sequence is TGTGCCAGCAGTTTATTGGCCGGGGGCTTTGGCTACACCTTC. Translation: CASSLLAGGFGYTF.